The next 23 T cell receptor beta chains were all read from a single sample in a study of T-cell reconstitution after alpha-beta-depleted transplantation in children. TCRbeta library construction was performed incorporating unique molecular identifiers. TCRdb processed the PCR reads anew with MiXCR; each CDR3 protein has one entry. The sample has hundreds of thousands of distinct CDR3 sequences, roughly 23% seen once. The sequencing used PBMCs, mostly from graft donor cells, collected 360 days after TCRalphabeta/CD19-depleted stem cell transplant. Receptors were obtained from a boy under three years old who had a stem cell transplant for acute myeloid leukemia, so the T cells may come from the graft donor.

The CDR3, as DNA: TGCGCCAGCAGCTTGAGAGGGCAGGGTTACGAGCAGTACTTC. It specifies CASSLRGQGYEQYF. The rearrangement uses TRBV5-1 and TRBJ2-7; possibly TRBD1 or TRBD2 for D (5 bases each). The CDR3 covers 14 residues. V was cut by 1 base and J by 4 bases, with 12 bases left in between. Germline V lookup: CDR1 SGHRS, CDR2 YFSETQ.

This clonotype appeared a few times. The V and J genes are TRBV12-3 or TRBV12-4 and TRBJ2-7; 7 positions agree with TRBD2. This CDR3 comprises 13 residues. Trimming cost V 0 bases and J 7 bases; bases outside gene matches: 3. The DNA of the CDR3 is TGTGCCAGCAGTTTAGCGGCTAGCGGTGAGCAGTACTTC. It specifies CASSLAASGEQYF.

This clonotype was counted ten times or more. The V and J genes are TRBV6-2 or TRBV6-3 and TRBJ1-2, with D tentatively TRBD1 (5 bases). Germline CDR1 and CDR2: MNHEY and SVGEGT. V lost 5 bases to trimming and J lost 5 bases, with 9 bases between them. The CDR3 covers 12 residues. The CDR3 reads CASSPQVYGYTF. The CDR3 bases are TGTGCCAGCAGTCCACAGGTATATGGCTACACCTTC.

The chain joins TRBV5-6 to TRBJ2-3; D uncertain. Germline V CDR1 and CDR2: SGHDT, YYEEEE. Trimming left V 1 base short and J 4 bases short, with 7 bases between. This CDR3 spans 13 amino acids. CDR3 amino acids: CASSLPGPDTQYF. CDR3 bases: TGTGCCAGCAGCTTGCCAGGTCCAGATACGCAGTATTTT.

Only a few counts were recorded for this clonotype. This chain uses TRBV6-4 with TRBJ1-1; possible D gene TRBD1, 5 bases. V lost 5 bases and J lost 2, with 9 bases in between. There are 13 residues in the CDR3. Germline CDR1 is MRHNA and CDR2 is SNTAGT. The CDR3 nucleotides read TGTGCCAGCAGTCGGACATCTAACACTGAAGCTTTCTTT. It is translated as CASSRTSNTEAFF.

Ten or more counts support this clonotype. The chain carries TRBV29-1 and TRBJ1-4, with D hard to call. Trimming removed 5 bases from V and 0 bases from J, with 13 bases in between. The CDR3 loop spans 15 amino acids. Germline CDR1 is SQVTM and CDR2 is ANQGSEA. CDR3 sequence reads: CSVKGSKATNEKLFF. For the CDR3, the DNA is TGCAGCGTTAAGGGCTCTAAAGCAACTAATGAAAAACTGTTTTTT.

Ten or more counts support this clonotype. As DNA, the CDR3 is TGTGCCAGCAGTTACTCGGGACCAGGGGTCAATGAGCAGTTCTTC. Its translation is CASSYSGPGVNEQFF. The chain couples TRBV6-5 to TRBJ2-1, with D possibly TRBD1 on 6 matching bases. The CDR3 covers 15 residues. Germline CDR1 is MNHEY and CDR2 is SVGAGI. The germline V and J ends were trimmed by 0 bases and 6 bases, with 12 bases remaining between them.

The chain links TRBV20-1 to TRBJ2-3; a weak D match, TRBD2 (6 bases). Germline V gene sequence: CDR1 DFQATT, CDR2 SNEGSKA (reference sequence). The CDR3 has 13 amino acids. The ends were cut back, 3 bases at V and 9 bases at J, with 16 bases in the middle. This CDR3 is CSASGGTGGTQYF. The DNA for the CDR3 is TGCAGTGCTAGCGGGGGAACCGGAGGGACGCAGTATTTT.

This clonotype was observed many times. This chain connects TRBV5-8 to TRBJ1-2, with TRBD1 matching 7 bases. Unmatched junction bases numbered 12, after V lost 6 bases and J lost 4 bases. The germline V gene has CDR1 SGHTS and CDR2 YDEGEE. This CDR3 is built from 15 residues. CDR3: CASTTWRGQFYGYTF. In DNA, the CDR3 is TGTGCCAGCACCACTTGGAGGGGACAGTTCTATGGCTACACCTTC.

In its sample, this clonotype was seen a few times. The CDR3 region is CASSRWDRIFNGYTF. DNA for the CDR3: TGTGCCAGCAGTCGATGGGACAGGATTTTCAATGGCTACACCTTC. The rearrangement uses TRBV12-3 or TRBV12-4 and TRBJ1-2; TRBD1 aligns across 8 bases. This CDR3 contains 15 residues. Losses at the gene ends were 5 bases for V and 6 bases for J; bases not matched to a gene: 11.

This clonotype was picked up a small number of times. The chain carries TRBV4-2 and TRBJ2-5; D is unclear. V shed 0 bases and J shed 5 bases, with 13 bases lying between them. Germline lookup yields CDR1 LGHNA and CDR2 YNFKEQ. This CDR3 region has 15 residues. The CDR3 DNA reads TGTGCCAGCAGCCAAGACGGCCTCGGTAGGGAGACCCAGTACTTC. Protein sequence: CASSQDGLGRETQYF.

This clonotype has just a few counts. The rearrangement joins TRBV20-1 to TRBJ1-1; D possibly corresponds to TRBD1 (6 bases). The CDR3 has 13 amino acids. Germline assignment: CDR1 DFQATT and CDR2 SNEGSKA (reference sequence). V was trimmed by 3 bases and J by 5 bases, leaving 13 bases between them. The CDR3 coding sequence is TGCAGTGCTAGTCAAGGGGGTCGAACTGAAGCTTTCTTT. It yields the protein CSASQGGRTEAFF.

This clonotype was recorded many times. The V and J genes are TRBV29-1 and TRBJ2-7; no clear D. The length of the CDR3 is 11 residues. CDR1 and CDR2 (germline): SQVTM, ANQGSEA. The V end lost 0 bases, the J end lost 3 bases, and 3 bases lay between the germline ends. The CDR3 loop is CSVEENYEQYF. CDR3 nucleotide sequence: TGCAGCGTTGAAGAAAACTACGAGCAGTACTTC.

The chain links TRBV10-3 to TRBJ1-2, with D hard to call. Trimming cost V 3 bases and J 6 bases, with 11 bases left between them. The CDR3 has 13 amino acids. Germline V gene sequence: CDR1 ENHRY, CDR2 SYGVKD. The CDR3 region has the DNA TGTGCCATCAGTGAACAGCGGGGTAATGGCTACACCTTC. This translates into CAISEQRGNGYTF.

This clonotype was observed many times. The CDR3 sequence: CASSQRPPGNEQFF. As DNA, the CDR3 is TGCGCCAGCAGCCAGAGACCACCGGGCAATGAGCAGTTCTTC. The genes are TRBV4-3 and TRBJ2-1, with D unresolved. Germline V lookup: CDR1 LGHNA, CDR2 YSLEER. The CDR3 is made up of 14 amino acids. Between the trimmed V and J ends, which lost 3 bases and 6 bases, there was a span of 12 bases.

This clonotype was observed a few times. At one boundary the junction diverges from the germline segment, which might be a read error. V usage is TRBV11-2 and J usage is TRBJ2-2, with D tentatively TRBD1 or TRBD2 (5 bases each). CDR1 and CDR2 (germline): SGHAT, FQNNGV. The CDR3 spans 15 residues. For the CDR3, the DNA is TGTGCCAGCAGCTTAGCCGGGACGGTCACCGGAGAGCTGTTTTTT. It codes for CASSLAGTVTGELFF. Complete variable domain (other parts from reference TRBV11-2 and TRBJ2-2): EAGVAQSPRYKIIEKRQSVAFWCNPISGHATLYWYQQILGQGPKLLIQFQNNGVVDDSQLPKDRFSAERLKGVDSTLKIQPAKLEDSAVYLCASSLAGTVTGELFFGEGSRLTVL.

This clonotype was picked up a small number of times. It is unclear where the CDR3 begins or ends on the DNA, so no DNA is shown, and the CDR3 is as TCRdb lists it. The rearrangement links TRBV12-3 or TRBV12-4 to TRBJ1-1; TRBD1, as called in the table, went unchecked against the DNA. The CDR3 extends over 12 residues, inclusive of both ends. CDR3 amino acids: CASSFGLGAPFF.

The chain is built from TRBV7-2 and TRBJ1-2; 9 nucleotides line up with TRBD1. V lost 4 bases, J lost 6 bases, and 6 bases stayed unmatched. The CDR3 loop spans 14 amino acids. The germline V gene encodes CDR1 SGHTA and CDR2 FQGNSA. The CDR3 spells CASSSGTGLHGYTF. The CDR3 DNA is TGTGCCAGCAGCTCAGGGACAGGGCTACATGGCTACACCTTC.

The chain recombines TRBV7-2 with TRBJ2-7; 15 bases line up with TRBD2. This CDR3 is 18 amino acids long. The J segment lost 4 bases and the V segment lost 0 bases, leaving 7 bases of the junction unmatched. CDR1 is SGHTA, CDR2 FQGNSA, per germline. This CDR3 reads CASSLALGLAGGKYEQYF. Written as DNA, the CDR3 is TGTGCCAGCAGCTTAGCACTCGGACTAGCGGGGGGGAAGTACGAGCAGTACTTC.

This clonotype was seen only a few times. The chain uses TRBV5-5 and TRBJ1-1, with D possibly TRBD1 on 6 matching bases. Trimming shortened V by 1 base and J by 3 bases, and 13 bases separated the two germline ends. The length of the CDR3 is 15 residues. Germline V lookup: CDR1 SGHKS, CDR2 YYEKEE (reference sequence). CDR3 amino acids: CASSLNRVGDTEAFF. The CDR3 DNA is TGTGCCAGCAGCTTGAACAGGGTGGGGGACACTGAAGCTTTCTTT.

This clonotype has more than one count but fewer than ten. The CDR3 region has the DNA TGCAGTGGATGGCGGGGTGCGGGTGTAGGTTACAATGAGCAGTTCTTC. Translation: CSGWRGAGVGYNEQFF. The chain combines TRBV20-1 with TRBJ2-1; a possible D gene is TRBD2 (6 bases). CDR3 size: 16 residues. Deletions cut 7 bases from V and 4 bases from J, with 23 bases between. CDR1 DFQATT and CDR2 SNEGSKA come from the germline V gene (reference sequence).

Only a few counts were recorded for this clonotype. The chain is built from TRBV29-1 and TRBJ2-6; D gene unclear. The V gene's germline CDR1 is SQVTM and CDR2 ANQGSEA. The V and J ends lost 3 bases and 1 base respectively, with 7 bases between them. This CDR3 region has 14 residues. CDR3 loop: CSVDTGSGANVLTF. CDR3 in DNA: TGCAGCGTTGATACCGGATCTGGGGCCAACGTCCTGACTTTC.

J is TRBJ2-7 and V is TRBV5-1; TRBD1 aligns across 7 bases. In germline, CDR1 is SGHRS, CDR2 YFSETQ. The CDR3 runs to 14 residues. The V gene end was trimmed by 6 bases and the J gene end by 0 bases; junction bases not matched to a gene: 6. The CDR3 loop reads CASTSTGSSYEQYF. CDR3 coding DNA: TGCGCCAGCACTTCGACAGGGAGCTCCTACGAGCAGTACTTC.